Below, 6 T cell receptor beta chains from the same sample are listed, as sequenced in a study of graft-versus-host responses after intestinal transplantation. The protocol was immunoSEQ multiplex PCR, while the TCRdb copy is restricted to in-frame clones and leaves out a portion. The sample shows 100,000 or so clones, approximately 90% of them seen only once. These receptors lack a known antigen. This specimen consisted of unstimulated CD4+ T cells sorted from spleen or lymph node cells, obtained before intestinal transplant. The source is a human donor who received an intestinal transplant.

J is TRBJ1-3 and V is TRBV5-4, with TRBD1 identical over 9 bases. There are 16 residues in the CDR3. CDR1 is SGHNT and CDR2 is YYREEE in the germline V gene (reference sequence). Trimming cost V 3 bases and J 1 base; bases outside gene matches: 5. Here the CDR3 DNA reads TGTGCCAGCAGCTCGGGGGGGACAGGGTCTGGAAACACCATATATTTT. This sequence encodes CASSSGGTGSGNTIYF. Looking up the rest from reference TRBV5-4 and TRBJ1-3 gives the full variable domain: ETGVTQSPTHLIKTRGQQVTLRCSSQSGHNTVSWYQQALGQGPQFIFQYYREEENGRGNFPPRFSGLQFPNYSSELNVNALELDDSALYLCASSSGGTGSGNTIYFGEGSWLTVV.

CDR3 protein: CASRRTGAYEQYF. DNA for the CDR3: TGTGCCAGCAGGAGGACAGGGGCCTACGAGCAGTACTTC. The chain has TRBV6-5 and TRBJ2-7, with 9 bases fitting TRBD1. The V gene's germline CDR1 is MNHEY and CDR2 SVGAGI. After removal of 6 bases from V and 2 bases from J, the junction contained 2 bases not matched to a gene. The CDR3 spans 13 residues.

CDR3 amino acids: CASSPLRDEQYF. The CDR3 coding sequence is TGTGCCAGCTCACCCCTCAGGGACGAGCAGTACTTC. This chain connects TRBV18 to TRBJ2-7, with D perhaps matching TRBD1 (5 bases). V was trimmed by 3 bases and J by 5 bases, leaving 8 bases between them. In germline, CDR1 is KGHSH, CDR2 LQKENI. The CDR3 contains 12 residues.

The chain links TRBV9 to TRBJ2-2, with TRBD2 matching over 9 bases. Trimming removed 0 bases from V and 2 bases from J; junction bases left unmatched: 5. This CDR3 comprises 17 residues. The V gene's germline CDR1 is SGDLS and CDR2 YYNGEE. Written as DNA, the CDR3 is TGTGCCAGCAGCGTAGGCCCTAGCGGGGTTAACACCGGGGAGCTGTTTTTT. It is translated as CASSVGPSGVNTGELFF.

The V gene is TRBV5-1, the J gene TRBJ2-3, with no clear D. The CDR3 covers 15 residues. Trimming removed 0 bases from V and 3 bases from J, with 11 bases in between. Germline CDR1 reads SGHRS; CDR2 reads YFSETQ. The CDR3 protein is CASSLDALRTDTQYF. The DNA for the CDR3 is TGCGCCAGCAGCTTGGACGCACTGAGGACAGATACGCAGTATTTT.

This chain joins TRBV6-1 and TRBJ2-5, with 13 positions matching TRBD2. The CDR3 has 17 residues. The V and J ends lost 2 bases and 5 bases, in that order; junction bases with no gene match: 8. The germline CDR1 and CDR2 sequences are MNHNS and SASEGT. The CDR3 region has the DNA TGTGCCAGCAGTGAAATTACTAGCGGGGGGGCTATGGAGACCCAGTACTTC. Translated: CASSEITSGGAMETQYF.